These T cell receptor beta chains were read from a single sample in a study of response to subunit inactivated influenza vaccine. MiXCR, run by TCRdb on the RT-PCR reads, gives a single entry per CDR3 protein. This table holds roughly 500,000 distinct CDR3 sequences, 20% to 25% found once. The same data also went into a second study, on T cells expressing NK-cell markers.

The sample here was CD4+ T cells sorted from PBMCs, taken roughly 12 days after vaccination. These receptors originate from a man aged 45-60 years who received an inactivated influenza vaccine. The CDR3 runs from the conserved cysteine through the conserved F or W. Each record gives: CDR3 DNA, CDR3 protein, J gene, V gene, clone size, D gene. D genes are given only for firm matches. Size tells how often a clone was seen (once, few, many) or the class of an expanded clone, and some rows leave it out.

TGTGCCATCAGTGTTGGCGAGGCGGGGGGGCCTTATAATGAGCAGTTCTTC CAISVGEAGGPYNEQFF TRBJ2-1 TRBV10-3 . TRBD2
TGTGCCTGGAGCTATATGACAGGTAGGACCTCCCTACGTCAGTTCTTC CAWSYMTGRTSLRQFF TRBJ2-1 TRBV30 . .
TGCAGCGTTGAAGATTTAGGGGGCACGTACAATGAGCAGTTCTTC CSVEDLGGTYNEQFF TRBJ2-1 TRBV29-1 . TRBD1
TGTGCCATCAGTGAAACGACAGTCAATGAGGGCTACACCTTC CAISETTVNEGYTF TRBJ1-2 TRBV10-3 . .
TGTGCCAGCAGTTCCCCAGGTGGCCCTAGCACAGATACGCAGTATTTT CASSSPGGPSTDTQYF TRBJ2-3 TRBV28 few .
TGCAGTGCTAGAGATCTCCGAGCGGGAGGGTTAGATACGCAGTATTTT CSARDLRAGGLDTQYF TRBJ2-3 TRBV20-1 . TRBD2
TGTGCCAGCAGCCGACCCGGTACTAGCGGAACCTACGAGCAGTACTTC CASSRPGTSGTYEQYF TRBJ2-7 TRBV6-2/TRBV6-3 . TRBD2
TGTGCCAGCAGTTTCTTGGCTGGGGCTTATAGCAATCAGCCCCAGCATTTT CASSFLAGAYSNQPQHF TRBJ1-5 TRBV28 . .
TGCGCCAGCAGCCACGGACTAGCGGGGGTATCGGGGACCCAGTACTTC CASSHGLAGVSGTQYF TRBJ2-5 TRBV4-1 . TRBD2
TGTGCCAGCAGTTACAGGGGCCCCGGAACCCAGTACTTC CASSYRGPGTQYF TRBJ2-5 TRBV12-3/TRBV12-4 few TRBD1
TGCAGTGCTAGAGATCTGGGGGACCCAAAAGAGACCCAGTACTTC CSARDLGDPKETQYF TRBJ2-5 TRBV20-1 many .
TGCGCCAGCAGTCGCACCGGACTAGCGGGGAGCGAAGATACGCAGTATTTT CASSRTGLAGSEDTQYF TRBJ2-3 TRBV5-1 . TRBD2
TGTGCCAGCAGTTTATCTTCCGGGTTGCAGTACTTC CASSLSSGLQYF TRBJ2-7 TRBV28 . .
TGTGCCAGCAGCACCAGACAGGGGGCCTCGGGTGGCTACACCTTC CASSTRQGASGGYTF TRBJ1-2 TRBV7-9 few TRBD1
TGTGCCAGCAGCTACCCAGGGGAGGGGTCAGAGACCCAGTACTTC CASSYPGEGSETQYF TRBJ2-5 TRBV5-4 . .
TGTGCCAGCAGCTTAGCCAGATGGGCTGGGGAGACCCAGTACTTC CASSLARWAGETQYF TRBJ2-5 TRBV11-2 . .
TGCGCCAGCAGCCAACAAACGGACAGCTCCTACGAGCAGTACTTC CASSQQTDSSYEQYF TRBJ2-7 TRBV4-1 . .
TGTGCCAGCAGAGACAGGGTTTCAGATGGCTACACCTTC CASRDRVSDGYTF TRBJ1-2 TRBV6-2/TRBV6-3 . TRBD1
TGTGCCAGCAGTTACTCCCCGGGGGGCCGGGACACCGGGGAGCTGTTTTTT CASSYSPGGRDTGELFF TRBJ2-2 TRBV6-2/TRBV6-3 few .
TGTGCCAGCAGCGATCACGAAAAACTGTTTTTT CASSDHEKLFF TRBJ1-4 TRBV7-9 . .
TGTGCCAGCAGCTTAGCGGAGGGGCCCTATGGCTACACCTTC CASSLAEGPYGYTF TRBJ1-2 TRBV7-2 . .
TGTGCCAGCAGTCGAAGGAGGGAGACCCAGTACTTC CASSRRRETQYF TRBJ2-5 TRBV12-3/TRBV12-4 few .
TGTGCCAGCAGCTTACTACGTCTGGAGAACACCGGGGAGCTGTTTTTT CASSLLRLENTGELFF TRBJ2-2 TRBV11-2 . .
TGCGCCAGCAGCTTGGACTCGGGGTATACGCAGTATTTT CASSLDSGYTQYF TRBJ2-3 TRBV5-1 . .
TGTGCCAGCAGCGCTGAGGACAGTTATAGGGGAAACACCATATATTTT CASSAEDSYRGNTIYF TRBJ1-3 TRBV9 . .
TGCGCCAGCAGCCAAGTGGGTAGGGCGGCTAACTATGGCTACACCTTC CASSQVGRAANYGYTF TRBJ1-2 TRBV4-3 . .
TGTGCCTGGATCGGACAGGGGGTAGATCAGCCCCAGCATTTT CAWIGQGVDQPQHF TRBJ1-5 TRBV30 . TRBD1
TGTGCCAGCAGTTTAATCAGATCTTACAATGAGCAGTTCTTC CASSLIRSYNEQFF TRBJ2-1 TRBV28 few .
TGCGCCAGCAGAACCGGGACTAGCGGGAGAAATGATGAGCAGTTCTTC CASRTGTSGRNDEQFF TRBJ2-1 TRBV5-1 few TRBD2
TGTGCCAGCAGCCGGCGACTGGAAGGGGAGACCCAGTACTTC CASSRRLEGETQYF TRBJ2-5 TRBV14 few .
TGTGCCAGCAGCTTTGGAGCGGGGAGGAGTATCGATGAGCAGTTCTTC CASSFGAGRSIDEQFF TRBJ2-1 TRBV7-9 . TRBD2
TGTGCCAGCAGTTTTTCTCCCCACAGGGTTAATGAGCAGTTCTTC CASSFSPHRVNEQFF TRBJ2-1 TRBV12-3/TRBV12-4 few .
TGTGCCAGCAGTACACCCCTAGCCAAAAACATTCAGTACTTC CASSTPLAKNIQYF TRBJ2-4 TRBV6-2/TRBV6-3 few .
TGTGCCAGCAGCTCGGACAGGTCCTACGAGCAGTACTTC CASSSDRSYEQYF TRBJ2-7 TRBV7-9 . TRBD1
TGTGCCAGCAGTCCAGGGACGGACGGTGGAACTGAAGCTTTCTTT CASSPGTDGGTEAFF TRBJ1-1 TRBV27 . .
TGTGCCAGCAGCCAACCGGGACAGGGGAACACTGAAGCTTTCTTT CASSQPGQGNTEAFF TRBJ1-1 TRBV3-1 few TRBD1
TGCAGTGCTCGGATCCAACAGGGGAACACTGAAGCTTTCTTT CSARIQQGNTEAFF TRBJ1-1 TRBV20-1 . .
TGTGCCAGCAGCTTCCTGTCAGGGGGCTCTGGGGCCAACGTCCTGACTTTC CASSFLSGGSGANVLTF TRBJ2-6 TRBV5-5 . TRBD1
TGTGCCAGCAGAACGGACAGTCAAAACTATGGCTACACCTTC CASRTDSQNYGYTF TRBJ1-2 TRBV28 . .
TGTGCCAGCAGTCCCGCCGGGACAGGGGGCTCCGATACGCAGTATTTT CASSPAGTGGSDTQYF TRBJ2-3 TRBV12-3/TRBV12-4 few TRBD1
TGTGCCAGCAGCGTAGAACCGGCGGACTCCTACGAGCAGTACTTC CASSVEPADSYEQYF TRBJ2-7 TRBV9 few .
TGCGCCAGCAGCTCGCGGGGACAGGGGGAGGTTCCGAGATCGATACCATTCTACGAGCAGTACTTC CASSSRGQGEVPRSIPFYEQYF TRBJ2-7 TRBV5-1 few TRBD1
TGTGCCAGCATAAAACTAGCGGGGGGGCCGGGTGAGCAGTTCTTC CASIKLAGGPGEQFF TRBJ2-1 TRBV6-5 many TRBD2
TGTGCCAGCAGTGAGACAGGGTTTAATTCACCCCTCCACTTT CASSETGFNSPLHF TRBJ1-6 TRBV6-1 many TRBD1
TGTGCCAGCAGCTACAGGGCAAGGCAAGAGACCCAGCACTTC CASSYRARQETQHF TRBJ2-5 TRBV7-2 . .
TGTGCCAGCTCACCATCCGGGACAGATGCGGATGAGCAGTTCTTC CASSPSGTDADEQFF TRBJ2-1 TRBV18 few TRBD1
TGTGCCAGCAGCTTCCGTCAGGGGACGCAGTATTTT CASSFRQGTQYF TRBJ2-3 TRBV5-5 few .
TGTGCCACCAGTGACCCGACAGGCCCAGGAGATACGCAGTATTTT CATSDPTGPGDTQYF TRBJ2-3 TRBV24-1 many .
TGTGCCAGCAGCTTAGTGGCGGGGGCCTACACAGATACGCAGTATTTT CASSLVAGAYTDTQYF TRBJ2-3 TRBV7-2 . .
TGTGCCAGCGGGGGGGGAGGGGCCTACAATGAGCAGTTCTTC CASGGGGAYNEQFF TRBJ2-1 TRBV5-6 . TRBD2
TGCGCCAGCAGCGGGACTAGCCTCTACAATGAGCAGTTCTTC CASSGTSLYNEQFF TRBJ2-1 TRBV4-1 many TRBD2
TGCAGCGTTGAGACCAGGAGCACAGATACGCAGTATTTT CSVETRSTDTQYF TRBJ2-3 TRBV29-1 . .
TGTGCCAGCAACCTTCGGGGGGACAAAGAGACCCAGTACTTC CASNLRGDKETQYF TRBJ2-5 TRBV7-9 . .
TGTGCCAGCAGCCGATATAGACCGATTGGTGGCATGAACACTGAAGCTTTCTTT CASSRYRPIGGMNTEAFF TRBJ1-1 TRBV6-2/TRBV6-3 . .
TGTGCCAGCAGCTTGGATTGGAGGGCAAGATACGAGCAGTACTTC CASSLDWRARYEQYF TRBJ2-7 TRBV5-5 . .
TGTGCCAGCAGTTTATCTTTCAGCGGGGGACGGAACTATGGCTACACCTTC CASSLSFSGGRNYGYTF TRBJ1-2 TRBV28 . .